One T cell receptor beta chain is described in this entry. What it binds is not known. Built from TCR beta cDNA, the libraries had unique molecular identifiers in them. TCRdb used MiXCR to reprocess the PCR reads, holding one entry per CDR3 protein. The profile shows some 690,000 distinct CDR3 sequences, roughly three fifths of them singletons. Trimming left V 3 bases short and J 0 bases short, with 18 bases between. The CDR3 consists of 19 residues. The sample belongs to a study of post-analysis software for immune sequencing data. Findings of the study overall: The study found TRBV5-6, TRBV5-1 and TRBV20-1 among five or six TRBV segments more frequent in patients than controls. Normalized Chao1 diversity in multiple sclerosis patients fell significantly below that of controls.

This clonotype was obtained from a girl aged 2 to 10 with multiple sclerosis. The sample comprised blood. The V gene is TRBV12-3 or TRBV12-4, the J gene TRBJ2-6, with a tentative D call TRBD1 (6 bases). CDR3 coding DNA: TGTGCCAGCAGTTTGGGGTCGGCAGGGGTACTCTCTGGGGCCAACGTCCTGACTTTC. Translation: CASSLGSAGVLSGANVLTF.